A selection of T cell receptor beta chains follows, all from one sample in a study of blood T cell repertoires in COVID-19. Repertoires were generated with immunoSEQ multiplex PCR, while TCRdb's copy carries only in-frame clones and drops some. The table has just under 250,000 clones, 75% to 90% seen once. The sequenced material came from PBMCs or T cells enriched from blood (not recorded which). The receptor set was obtained from a woman aged 30 to 39 who had recovered from COVID-19. Both conserved end residues are part of each CDR3.

CDR3 length: 15
V gene: TRBV2
CDR3 protein: CASSERGQGREKLFF

CDR3 length: 15
V gene: TRBV7-9
CDR3 protein: CASGDTGLAAREQFF

CDR3 length: 15
V gene: TRBV23-1
CDR3 protein: CASRWTGARGTEAFF

CDR3 length: 17
V gene: TRBV7-2
CDR3 protein: CASSLGSGPPGGDTQYF

CDR3 length: 13
V gene: TRBV5-1
CDR3 protein: CASSETEAYGYTF

CDR3 length: 13
V gene: TRBV11-3
CDR3 protein: CASSSPGSHEQFF

CDR3 length: 15
V gene: TRBV28
CDR3 protein: CASSADRGIREKLFF

CDR3 length: 14
V gene: TRBV5-6
CDR3 protein: CASSLAGADNEQFF

CDR3 length: 15
V gene: TRBV11-1
CDR3 protein: CASSLDAGAGYEQYF

CDR3 length: 11
V gene: TRBV5-8
CDR3 protein: CASTLEETQYF

CDR3 length: 12
V gene: TRBV5-1
CDR3 protein: CASSSSNYGYTF

CDR3 length: 15
V gene: TRBV28
CDR3 protein: CALSRWDRLNYGYTF

CDR3 length: 15
V gene: TRBV19
CDR3 protein: CASSMRGQHNEKLFF

CDR3 length: 16
V gene: TRBV19
CDR3 protein: CASSTVGGRSNQPQHF

CDR3 length: 17
V gene: TRBV23-1
CDR3 protein: CASSQSIYRGSNQPQHF

CDR3 length: 17
V gene: TRBV11-2
CDR3 protein: CASSFQSGGVTSYEQYF

CDR3 length: 13
V gene: TRBV29-1
CDR3 protein: CSVEWSAGNTIYF

CDR3 length: 17
V gene: TRBV5-1
CDR3 protein: CASSLRREGRSQETQYF

CDR3 length: 19
V gene: TRBV4-1
CDR3 protein: CASSQEGLAGGWSKDTQYF

CDR3 length: 18
V gene: TRBV11-2
CDR3 protein: CASMPGTSVTYFTYEQYF

CDR3 length: 14
V gene: TRBV2
CDR3 protein: CASSAQGAKAEAFF

CDR3 length: 15
V gene: TRBV4-2
CDR3 protein: CASSQETGVAYGYTF

CDR3 length: 11
V gene: TRBV7-3
CDR3 protein: CASKGPQPQHF

CDR3 length: 16
V gene: TRBV5-1
CDR3 protein: CASSRARDRAGYEQYF

CDR3 length: 15
V gene: TRBV5-1
CDR3 protein: CASSQGQANTGELFF

CDR3 length: 15
V gene: TRBV7-3
CDR3 protein: CASSLTSGGDYGYTF

CDR3 length: 16
V gene: TRBV13
CDR3 protein: CASSTGLAGGQETQYF

CDR3 length: 20
V gene: TRBV5-1
CDR3 protein: CASSRNLGGLAGANTGELFF

CDR3 length: 12
V gene: TRBV29-1
CDR3 protein: CSVWGGIAEAFF

CDR3 length: 13
V gene: TRBV5-1
CDR3 protein: CASSWTGGDGYTF

CDR3 length: 13
V gene: TRBV15
CDR3 protein: CATSRDMNQPQHF

CDR3 length: 12
V gene: TRBV28
CDR3 protein: CASSLGQGEAFF

CDR3 length: 12
V gene: TRBV29-1
CDR3 protein: CSVVKGLTEAFF

CDR3 length: 16
V gene: TRBV27
CDR3 protein: CASSLAGPNPYNEQFF

CDR3 length: 17
V gene: TRBV19
CDR3 protein: CASSLDRDSYSNQPQHF

CDR3 length: 14
V gene: TRBV7-6
CDR3 protein: CASSPGLAGGEQYF

CDR3 length: 18
V gene: TRBV7-9
CDR3 protein: CASSKLRDREKVNYGYTF

CDR3 length: 15
V gene: TRBV9
CDR3 protein: CASSVGRGGRNEQFF

CDR3 length: 14
V gene: TRBV10-3
CDR3 protein: CATHLTGDTGELFF

CDR3 length: 17
V gene: TRBV30
CDR3 protein: CAWSGGIGRGGDYGYTF

CDR3 length: 12
V gene: TRBV28
CDR3 protein: CAISATNEKLFF

CDR3 length: 13
V gene: TRBV7-3
CDR3 protein: CASSLTDGSEQYF

CDR3 length: 13
V gene: TRBV29-1
CDR3 protein: CSVGGRGWTEAFF

CDR3 length: 10
V gene: TRBV19
CDR3 protein: CASGSTEAFF

CDR3 length: 15
V gene: TRBV19
CDR3 protein: CASSIRQATGNTIYF

CDR3 length: 14
V gene: TRBV5-6
CDR3 protein: CASSQGGVNTEAFF

CDR3 length: 16
V gene: TRBV9
CDR3 protein: CASSVNRGHGANVLTF

CDR3 length: 15
V gene: TRBV7-2
CDR3 protein: CASSLGGQLTEKLFF

CDR3 length: 14
V gene: TRBV6-5
CDR3 protein: CASSRDRTAQPQHF

CDR3 length: 13
V gene: TRBV29-1
CDR3 protein: CSVKQGGNTEAFF

CDR3 length: 15
V gene: TRBV5-5
CDR3 protein: CASSMSGSPQETQYF

CDR3 length: 13
V gene: TRBV7-2
CDR3 protein: CASSLGREGPQYF

CDR3 length: 17
V gene: TRBV4-1
CDR3 protein: CASSPTLPAGGVNEQFF

CDR3 length: 14
V gene: TRBV2
CDR3 protein: CASSERGGGQPQHF